What follows are 21 T cell receptor beta chains derived from one specimen sequenced in a study of blood T cell repertoires in COVID-19. Method: immunoSEQ multiplex PCR; TCRdb's copy keeps in-frame clones and lacks some. The sample has about 220,000 clones, approximately 81% seen once. The sequenced sample was peripheral blood. These receptors all stem from a man in his fifties who had recovered from COVID-19.

This chain uses TRBV25-1 with TRBJ1-1, with TRBD1 matching over 8 bases. This CDR3 comprises 15 residues. Germline V gene data show CDR1 as MGHDK and CDR2 as SYGVNS. The J segment lost 1 base and the V segment lost 0 bases, leaving 1 base of the junction unmatched. The CDR3 sequence: CASSEYGQGNTEAFF. The CDR3 DNA is TGTGCCAGCAGTGAATACGGACAGGGGAACACTGAAGCTTTCTTT. The variable domain in full, completed from reference TRBV25-1 and TRBJ1-1, reads EADIYQTPRYLVIGTGKKITLECSQTMGHDKMYWYQQDPGMELHLIHYSYGVNSTEKGDLSSESTVSRIRTEHFPLTLESARPSHTSQYLCASSEYGQGNTEAFFGQGTRLTVV.

V and J are TRBV4-1 and TRBJ1-1, with 7 bases that match TRBD1. There are 16 residues in the CDR3. The trim removed 0 bases at V and 1 base at J, leaving 5 bases unmatched. The germline V gene has CDR1 MGHRA and CDR2 YSYEKL. CDR3 sequence (DNA): TGCGCCAGCAGCCAAGATTCGGGACAGCCGAACACTGAAGCTTTCTTT. Residues: CASSQDSGQPNTEAFF.

In its sample, this clone was seen once. The chain carries TRBV30 and TRBJ2-7; D not resolved. Germline-derived CDR1 and CDR2 are GTSNPN and SVGIG (reference sequence). Trimming left V 1 base short and J 3 bases short, with 7 bases between. CDR3 size: 12 residues. Written as DNA, the CDR3 is TGTGCCTGGAGTGCGCACAGCTACGAGCAGTACTTC. This translates into CAWSAHSYEQYF. The full variable domain, completed using reference TRBV30 and TRBJ2-7, is SQTIHQWPATLVQPVGSPLSLECTVEGTSNPNLYWYRQAAGRGLQLLFYSVGIGQISSEVPQNLSASRPQDRQFILSSKKLLLSDSGFYLCAWSAHSYEQYFGPGTRLTVT.

This chain connects TRBV11-3 to TRBJ1-1; D is unresolved. Trimming took 3 bases from V and 0 from J, leaving 14 bases between them. CDR1 and CDR2 (germline): SGHNT, YENEEA. The CDR3 extends over 16 amino acids. The CDR3 DNA sequence: TGTGCCAGCAGCTTTGGCGGCCGGCTACTGAACACTGAAGCTTTCTTT. It is translated as CASSFGGRLLNTEAFF.

The chain recombines TRBV2 with TRBJ2-2; a weak D match, TRBD2 (6 bases). In germline, CDR1 is SNHLY, CDR2 FYNNEI. CDR3 size: 16 residues. V lost 7 bases, J lost 5 bases, and 20 bases lay in between. DNA of the CDR3: TGTGCCAGCACCGCGGAGGGCTACCTAGGAACCGGGGAGCTGTTTTTT. Translation gives CASTAEGYLGTGELFF. Full variable domain (remainder filled in from reference TRBV2 and TRBJ2-2): EPEVTQTPSHQVTQMGQEVILRCVPISNHLYFYWYRQILGQKVEFLVSFYNNEISEKSEIFDDQFSVERPDGSNFTLKIRSTKLEDSAMYFCASTAEGYLGTGELFFGEGSRLTVL.

The J gene is TRBJ1-3, the V gene TRBV5-1, with 9 bases aligning to TRBD1. Germline V gene data show CDR1 as SGHRS and CDR2 as YFSETQ. This CDR3 region has 14 residues. Unmatched junction bases numbered 6, after V lost 5 bases and J lost 6 bases. The CDR3 DNA is TGCGCCAGCAGGCCACAGGGGGCGGTAAACACCATATATTTT. It translates to CASRPQGAVNTIYF.

V usage is TRBV5-1 and J usage is TRBJ2-7; 9 bases map to TRBD1. The CDR3 is 16 residues long. J was trimmed by 4 bases and V by 3 bases; bases with no gene match: 11. Germline V gene data show CDR1 as SGHRS and CDR2 as YFSETQ. CDR3 sequence: CASSSRDRELKYEQYF. The CDR3, as DNA: TGCGCCAGCAGCTCCCGGGACAGGGAATTAAAATACGAGCAGTACTTC.

This clone appeared once. The chain couples TRBV25-1 to TRBJ2-1; D is unclear. Trimming took 5 bases from V and 2 from J, leaving 16 bases between them. CDR1 and CDR2 from the germline V gene are MGHDK and SYGVNS. This CDR3 has 16 amino acids. The CDR3, as DNA: TGTGCCAGCAGTTATACCTATCTCGCAACCTACAATGAGCAGTTCTTC. It codes for CASSYTYLATYNEQFF.

The gene calls are TRBV7-7 and TRBJ2-5; 14 bases line up with TRBD2. Trimming took 4 bases from V and 1 from J; bases not matched to a gene: 8. From germline, CDR1 is SSHAT and CDR2 FNYEAQ (reference sequence). The CDR3 covers 18 residues. For the CDR3, the DNA is TGTGCCAGCAGCTCGGACAGGGGGACTAGCGGGAGCCAAGAGACCCAGTACTTC. Amino acid sequence: CASSSDRGTSGSQETQYF.

The V gene is TRBV28, the J gene TRBJ1-5, with D perhaps TRBD1 (5 bases). Trimming took 6 bases from V and 4 from J, leaving 13 bases between them. This CDR3 has 14 amino acids. The germline V gene has CDR1 MDHEN and CDR2 SYDVKM. CDR3 DNA sequence: TGTGCCAGCAGCTCCGACAGACCGAATCAGCCCCAGCATTTT. This gives the protein CASSSDRPNQPQHF.

The chain carries TRBV5-1 and TRBJ2-5; the match to TRBD2 covers 8 bases. The germline CDR1 and CDR2 sequences are SGHRS and YFSETQ. Trimming took 0 bases from V and 2 from J; bases not matched to a gene: 6. This CDR3 comprises 16 residues. CDR3 coding DNA: TGCGCCAGCAGCTTGGGGTTAGCGGGAAAACAAGAGACCCAGTACTTC. As protein: CASSLGLAGKQETQYF.

This clone has a handful of counts. The genes are TRBV28 and TRBJ2-7; 10 nucleotides match TRBD2. The CDR3 extends over 15 amino acids. V lost 5 bases to trimming and J lost 1 base; unmatched junction nucleotides: 5. CDR1 and CDR2 from the germline V gene are MDHEN and SYDVKM. CDR3 sequence: CASSTGLAVSYEQYF. In DNA form, the CDR3 reads TGTGCCAGCAGTACCGGACTAGCGGTTTCCTACGAGCAGTACTTC.

DNA of the CDR3: TGTGCCAGTAGTCCCCGGCGGGACAGCCTCTCCTACGAGCAGTACTTC. This sequence encodes CASSPRRDSLSYEQYF. The chain uses TRBV19 and TRBJ2-7, with D tentatively TRBD1 (7 bases). The V gene's germline CDR1 is LNHDA and CDR2 SQIVND (reference sequence). This CDR3 is 16 amino acids long. V dropped 5 bases and J dropped 0 bases, with 17 bases sitting between them.

This chain connects TRBV27 to TRBJ2-5; 7 bases agree with TRBD1. CDR3 length: 15 residues. CDR1 and CDR2 from the germline V gene are MNHEY and SMNVEV (reference sequence). After removal of 5 bases from V and 5 bases from J, the junction contained 11 bases not matched to a gene. The chain's CDR3 is CASSPNRGLGETQYF. The CDR3 DNA sequence: TGTGCCAGCAGTCCAAACAGGGGATTGGGGGAGACCCAGTACTTC.

Many counts were recorded for this clone. The identical CDR3 is also encoded by other nucleotide sequences in the sample. The gene calls are TRBV19 and TRBJ2-1; TRBD2 aligns across 8 bases. After removal of 4 bases from V and 3 bases from J, the junction contained 5 bases not matched to a gene. The CDR3 contains 15 residues. Germline V gene sequence: CDR1 LNHDA, CDR2 SQIVND (reference sequence). DNA for the CDR3: TGTGCCAGTAGTACCGGGACTAGTGGCTACAATGAGCAGTTCTTC. This sequence encodes CASSTGTSGYNEQFF. Filled out from reference TRBV19 and TRBJ2-1, the complete variable domain reads DGGITQSPKYLFRKEGQNVTLSCEQNLNHDAMYWYRQDPGQGLRLIYYSQIVNDFQKGDIAEGYSVSREKKESFPLTVTSAQKNPTAFYLCASSTGTSGYNEQFFGPGTRLTVL.

The chain employs TRBV27 and TRBJ1-2; D call uncertain. Deletions cut 4 bases from V and 8 bases from J, with 23 bases between. The germline V gene has CDR1 MNHEY and CDR2 SMNVEV (reference sequence). The CDR3 runs 16 residues. The CDR3 region is CASSSRAGSGSKGYTF. In DNA form, the CDR3 reads TGTGCCAGCAGTTCTCGCGCAGGCAGTGGATCGAAAGGCTACACCTTC.

The chain is built from TRBV11-1 and TRBJ1-1; weak D call: TRBD1 (6 bases). Germline V gene lookup returns CDR1 SGHAT and CDR2 FQDESV (reference sequence). The length of the CDR3 is 14 residues. The V gene lost 0 bases and the J gene lost 6 bases, with 11 bases spanning the gap. The DNA of the CDR3 is TGTGCCAGCAGCTTAGCGCGGGGGGCCGCTGAAGCTTTCTTT. It translates to CASSLARGAAEAFF. Supplemented by reference TRBV11-1 and TRBJ1-1, the full variable domain reads EAEVAQSPRYKITEKSQAVAFWCDPISGHATLYWYRQILGQGPELLVQFQDESVVDDSQLPKDRFSAERLKGVDSTLKIQPAELGDSAMYLCASSLARGAAEAFFGQGTRLTVV.

This clone was detected once. The chain is built from TRBV28 and TRBJ2-1; 8 nucleotides match TRBD1. The CDR3 extends over 15 amino acids. CDR1 is MDHEN, CDR2 SYDVKM, per germline. V was clipped by 5 bases and J by 6 bases; unmatched bases: 9. DNA for the CDR3: TGTGCCAGCAGTCGTGGACAGGGTCGGGGCAATGAGCAGTTCTTC. Its protein is CASSRGQGRGNEQFF.

The chain combines TRBV2 with TRBJ2-7; 13 bases line up with TRBD2. CDR1 is SNHLY, CDR2 FYNNEI, per germline. The trim removed 5 bases at V and 6 bases at J, leaving 4 bases unmatched. There are 14 residues in the CDR3. Written as DNA, the CDR3 is TGTGCCAGCAGTTGGACTAGCGGGAGCCCCGAGCAGTACTTC. Translated, it gives CASSWTSGSPEQYF. Based on the CDR3 plus reference TRBV2 and TRBJ2-7, the full variable domain is EPEVTQTPSHQVTQMGQEVILRCVPISNHLYFYWYRQILGQKVEFLVSFYNNEISEKSEIFDDQFSVERPDGSNFTLKIRSTKLEDSAMYFCASSWTSGSPEQYFGPGTRLTVT.

The chain uses TRBV19 and TRBJ2-2; maybe TRBD1 (5 bases). Looked up from germline, CDR1 is LNHDA and CDR2 is SQIVND (reference sequence). This CDR3 comprises 14 residues. The V end was cut by 4 bases, the J end by 4 bases, with 10 bases between. The CDR3 sequence: CASSKQAVTGELFF. The CDR3 coding sequence is TGTGCCAGTAGTAAACAGGCGGTCACCGGGGAGCTGTTTTTT.

The chain employs TRBV11-2 and TRBJ2-7; D possibly corresponds to TRBD2 (6 bases). The CDR3 covers 15 residues. Trimming removed 1 base at V and 2 bases at J, with 12 bases between. CDR1 is SGHAT and CDR2 is FQNNGV in the germline V gene. The CDR3 reads CASSLGQAGTYEQYF. The CDR3 nucleotides read TGTGCCAGCAGCTTAGGGCAGGCGGGGACCTACGAGCAGTACTTC.